These 27 T cell receptor beta chains came from one sample sequenced in a study of T cell changes during pregnancy in multiple sclerosis. Clones were read by immunoSEQ multiplex PCR, and TCRdb kept only the in-frame ones, dropping some. The data show tens of thousands of clones, roughly 92% seen once. Sequences were derived from peripheral blood, sampled after pregnancy. These receptors originate from a female donor in good health, enrolled as a control in a pregnancy study.

V and J are TRBV6-6 and TRBJ2-7; D ambiguous. The V gene lost 0 bases and the J gene lost 7 bases, with 4 bases spanning the gap. Germline V gene lookup returns CDR1 MNHNY and CDR2 SVGAGI (reference sequence). The CDR3 contains 11 residues. The CDR3 DNA reads as TGTGCCAGCAGTTACTCGGAGGAGCAGTACTTC. Protein: CASSYSEEQYF.

This clone was found a few times. CDR3 region: CASSLWAGGNTEAFF. DNA for the CDR3: TGTGCCAGCAGCCTTTGGGCAGGGGGCAACACTGAAGCTTTCTTT. This chain joins TRBV14 and TRBJ1-1; TRBD1 matches at 8 bases. Trimming took 4 bases from V and 2 from J; bases not matched to a gene: 6. This CDR3 is built from 15 residues. Per germline, CDR1 SGHDN and CDR2 FVKESK. Combining the CDR3 with reference TRBV14 and TRBJ1-1 gives the whole variable domain EAGVTQFPSHSVIEKGQTVTLRCDPISGHDNLYWYRRVMGKEIKFLLHFVKESKQDESGMPNNRFLAERTGGTYSTLKVQPAELEDSGVYFCASSLWAGGNTEAFFGQGTRLTVV.

The rearrangement links TRBV5-1 to TRBJ2-7, with a possible D match to TRBD1 (7 bases). V was cut by 3 bases and J by 3 bases, with 10 bases left in between. The CDR3 is 13 amino acids. CDR1 and CDR2 (germline): SGHRS, YFSETQ. CDR3 amino acids: CASSSRDSYEQYF. In DNA, the CDR3 is TGCGCCAGCAGCTCGCGGGACAGCTACGAGCAGTACTTC. The variable domain in full, completed from reference TRBV5-1 and TRBJ2-7, reads KAGVTQTPRYLIKTRGQQVTLSCSPISGHRSVSWYQQTPGQGLQFLFEYFSETQRNKGNFPGRFSGRQFSNSRSEMNVSTLELGDSALYLCASSSRDSYEQYFGPGTRLTVT.

The chain recombines TRBV25-1 with TRBJ1-3; D may be TRBD1 (5 bases). This CDR3 has 14 residues. CDR1 is MGHDK, CDR2 SYGVNS, per germline. The V end lost 5 bases, the J end lost 0 bases, and 8 bases lay between the germline ends. CDR3 sequence: CASSWGGSGNTIYF. The CDR3 bases are TGTGCCAGCAGTTGGGGGGGCTCTGGAAACACCATATATTTT. The variable domain in full, completed from reference TRBV25-1 and TRBJ1-3, reads EADIYQTPRYLVIGTGKKITLECSQTMGHDKMYWYQQDPGMELHLIHYSYGVNSTEKGDLSSESTVSRIRTEHFPLTLESARPSHTSQYLCASSWGGSGNTIYFGEGSWLTVV.

The chain has TRBV7-2 and TRBJ2-1; TRBD2 matches at 11 bases. This CDR3 spans 17 amino acids. In germline, CDR1 is SGHTA, CDR2 FQGNSA. Losses at the gene ends were 5 bases for V and 2 bases for J; bases not matched to a gene: 8. Here the CDR3 DNA reads TGTGCCAGCAGCCCCTCTAGCGGGGGGATGGCCTACAATGAGCAGTTCTTC. Translated: CASSPSSGGMAYNEQFF.

The chain links TRBV4-1 to TRBJ1-4; 12 bases match TRBD1. V dropped 0 bases and J dropped 8; count of bases not matched to a gene: 4. Germline V lookup: CDR1 MGHRA, CDR2 YSYEKL. The CDR3 has 16 residues. CDR3 nucleotide sequence: TGCGCCAGCAGCCAAGATCAGGGGACAGGGGGCGAAAAACTGTTTTTT. It encodes CASSQDQGTGGEKLFF.

This chain connects TRBV6-4 to TRBJ2-3; perhaps TRBD1 as D (6 bases). Trimming took off 5 bases at V and 0 bases at J, with 9 bases between the two ends. Germline CDR1 is MRHNA and CDR2 is SNTAGT. The CDR3 has 14 residues. The CDR3: CASSRDISTDTQYF. DNA of the CDR3: TGTGCCAGCAGTCGGGACATAAGCACAGATACGCAGTATTTT.

J is TRBJ1-5 and V is TRBV29-1; 8 nucleotides agree with TRBD1. Trimming took 4 bases from V and 5 from J; bases not matched to a gene: 4. There are 13 residues in the CDR3. CDR1 SQVTM and CDR2 ANQGSEA come from the germline V gene. The CDR3 coding sequence is TGCAGCGTTGGGACAGGGTACGATCAGCCCCAGCATTTT. As protein: CSVGTGYDQPQHF.

This sequence joins TRBV5-1 and TRBJ1-3, with unresolved D. The CDR3 extends over 13 amino acids. Germline CDR1 is SGHRS and CDR2 is YFSETQ. Trimming cost V 7 bases and J 4 bases, with 12 bases left between them. The CDR3 is CASAWAAGNTIYF. The DNA of the CDR3 is TGCGCCAGCGCCTGGGCCGCCGGAAACACCATATATTTT.

V gene TRBV5-1 combines with J gene TRBJ1-5; D may be TRBD1 (5 bases). The CDR3 is 18 amino acids. Germline CDR1 and CDR2: SGHRS and YFSETQ. Trimming stripped 0 bases from V and 4 bases from J, with 20 bases between. The chain's CDR3 is CASSLGCRDFASNQPQHF. In DNA form, the CDR3 reads TGCGCCAGCAGCTTGGGGTGCAGGGACTTTGCCTCAAATCAGCCCCAGCATTTT.

The chain joins TRBV7-8 to TRBJ1-3; no clear D. The CDR3 has 14 amino acids. Germline CDR1 and CDR2: SGHVS and FQNEAQ. Trimming cost V 1 base and J 7 bases, with 11 bases left between them. The CDR3, as DNA: TGTGCCAGCAGCTTAGGTCGGGGTATCAACACCATATATTTT. Translation gives CASSLGRGINTIYF.

The chain couples TRBV29-1 to TRBJ2-6, with D unclear. The CDR3 is made up of 14 amino acids. From germline, CDR1 is SQVTM and CDR2 ANQGSEA. The germline V and J ends were trimmed by 3 bases and 2 bases, with 8 bases remaining between them. CDR3 region: CSVDSTAGANVLTF. CDR3 DNA: TGCAGCGTTGACTCCACAGCTGGGGCCAACGTCCTGACTTTC.

V and J are TRBV29-1 and TRBJ2-7; perhaps TRBD1 as D (6 bases). The CDR3 sequence is 14 residues long. V gave up 4 bases and J gave up 7 bases, with 20 bases separating them. In germline, CDR1 is SQVTM, CDR2 ANQGSEA. The CDR3 coding sequence is TGCAGCGTTGGGGGCCTACAGGGTCCGGAAGAGCAGTACTTC. Protein product: CSVGGLQGPEEQYF.

This chain connects TRBV28 to TRBJ2-7; 7 bases map to TRBD2. The CDR3 spans 12 residues. V was pared by 6 bases and J by 4 bases, with 3 bases of the junction left unmatched. Germline assignment: CDR1 MDHEN and CDR2 SYDVKM. The chain's CDR3 is CASRGGNYEQYF. Written as DNA, the CDR3 is TGTGCCAGCAGGGGAGGGAATTACGAGCAGTACTTC.

The V gene is TRBV28, the J gene TRBJ2-7; 7 nucleotides align to TRBD1. Germline V gene data show CDR1 as MDHEN and CDR2 as SYDVKM. Trimming took 6 bases from V and 1 from J; bases not matched to a gene: 6. This CDR3 is 14 amino acids long. CDR3 sequence: CASRPRQGSYEQYF. The CDR3 coding sequence is TGTGCCAGCAGACCGAGACAGGGTTCCTACGAGCAGTACTTC.

The chain joins TRBV28 to TRBJ1-6; D remains ambiguous. V was cut by 7 bases and J by 6 bases, with 13 bases left in between. The CDR3 is made up of 14 amino acids. Germline V lookup: CDR1 MDHEN, CDR2 SYDVKM. Written as DNA, the CDR3 is TGTGCCAGCAAAGGAACTACCGGTAATTCACCCCTCCACTTT. Translated, it gives CASKGTTGNSPLHF.

This clone showed up just once. The rearrangement links TRBV6-1 to TRBJ2-1; 9 bases map to TRBD2. Germline-derived CDR1 and CDR2 are MNHNS and SASEGT. The CDR3 is made up of 13 amino acids. Losses at the gene ends were 8 bases for V and 5 bases for J; bases not matched to a gene: 4. The CDR3 coding sequence is TGTGCCAGCGTGGCTAGCGGGGACAATGAGCAGTTCTTC. Its translation: CASVASGDNEQFF.

The chain couples TRBV18 to TRBJ1-1, with 7 positions matching TRBD1. In germline, CDR1 is KGHSH, CDR2 LQKENI. V gave up 6 bases and J gave up 1 base; unmatched junction bases: 2. CDR3 length: 13 residues. The DNA for the CDR3 is TGTGCCAGCTCGTGGGACAGGAACACTGAAGCTTTCTTT. Translating gives CASSWDRNTEAFF.

The chain carries TRBV4-1 and TRBJ2-7; D might be TRBD1 (8 bases). This CDR3 has 17 residues. Trimming stripped 0 bases from V and 6 bases from J, with 21 bases between. Germline V gene lookup returns CDR1 MGHRA and CDR2 YSYEKL. CDR3 nucleotides: TGCGCCAGCAGCCAAGAGACCCTACAGGGGGGGCACTTCGAGCAGTACTTC. Protein: CASSQETLQGGHFEQYF.

CDR3 nucleotides: TGTGCCAGCAGCCCGAGAGAAGTGGGCCGCACAGATACGCAGTATTTT. It encodes CASSPREVGRTDTQYF. The gene calls are TRBV11-3 and TRBJ2-3; no clear D. This CDR3 is 16 amino acids long. Germline V gene lookup returns CDR1 SGHNT and CDR2 YENEEA. The V gene lost 5 bases and the J gene lost 1 base, with 16 bases spanning the gap.

This clone appeared a few times. The chain joins TRBV5-5 to TRBJ1-1; TRBD1 aligns across 8 bases. CDR3 length: 14 residues. V lost 5 bases and J lost 5; bases outside the gene matches: 8. Germline values: CDR1 SGHKS, CDR2 YYEKEE (reference sequence). The CDR3 region is CASRPGGSNTEAFF. The CDR3 region has the DNA TGTGCCAGCAGGCCAGGGGGCTCTAATACTGAAGCTTTCTTT.

This rearrangement joins TRBV7-9 to TRBJ1-4; 7 bases are shared with TRBD1. J gave up 11 bases and V 5 bases, and 17 bases lay outside the gene matches. The V gene's germline CDR1 is SEHNR and CDR2 FQNEAQ (reference sequence). The CDR3 covers 16 residues. CDR3 bases: TGTGCCAGCAGCCCCGCCCGGACAGGCCAAGGAGAGAAACTGTTTTTT. Protein: CASSPARTGQGEKLFF.

This chain uses TRBV11-2 with TRBJ1-6; weak D call: TRBD1 (5 bases). CDR1 is SGHAT, CDR2 FQNNGV, per germline. CDR3 size: 15 residues. V was trimmed by 6 bases and J by 3 bases, leaving 12 bases between them. For the CDR3, the DNA is TGTGCCAGCAGGACGACTAGGGGCTATAATTCACCCCTCCACTTT. This sequence encodes CASRTTRGYNSPLHF.

The chain couples TRBV4-2 to TRBJ2-1; TRBD2 might be the D (6 bases). The germline V gene encodes CDR1 LGHNA and CDR2 YNFKEQ. V gave up 1 base and J gave up 7 bases, with 17 bases separating them. The CDR3 is 16 amino acids. Here the CDR3 DNA reads TGTGCCAGCAGCCAAGTACCGGGACTGGACCTTAATGAGCAGTTCTTC. This translates into CASSQVPGLDLNEQFF.

The genes are TRBV7-2 and TRBJ2-2; D not resolved. Germline V gene lookup returns CDR1 SGHTA and CDR2 FQGNSA. There are 15 residues in the CDR3. Trimming took 1 base from V and 1 from J, leaving 7 bases between them. As DNA, the CDR3 is TGTGCCAGCAGCTTAGGTCCCCTGAACACCGGGGAGCTGTTTTTT. Translation: CASSLGPLNTGELFF.

The chain couples TRBV7-6 to TRBJ2-3; 7 nucleotides align to TRBD2. Germline loops: CDR1 SGHVS, CDR2 FNYEAQ. The V and J ends lost 5 bases and 5 bases, in that order; junction bases with no gene match: 10. There are 15 residues in the CDR3. The CDR3 loop is CASSLETSLGDTQYF. The CDR3 nucleotides read TGTGCCAGCAGCCTCGAGACTAGCCTTGGAGATACGCAGTATTTT.

The genes are TRBV5-6 and TRBJ2-7; weak D call: TRBD2 (6 bases). The CDR3 has 13 residues. Germline V CDR1 and CDR2: SGHDT, YYEEEE. V gave up 4 bases and J gave up 0 bases, with 8 bases separating them. The CDR3 DNA follows: TGTGCCAGCAGCCCGGGAGACTCCTACGAGCAGTACTTC. Its translation is CASSPGDSYEQYF. The entire variable domain, with the rest obtained from reference TRBV5-6 and TRBJ2-7, is as follows: DAGVTQSPTHLIKTRGQQVTLRCSPKSGHDTVSWYQQALGQGPQFIFQYYEEEERQRGNFPDRFSGHQFPNYSSELNVNALLLGDSALYLCASSPGDSYEQYFGPGTRLTVT.